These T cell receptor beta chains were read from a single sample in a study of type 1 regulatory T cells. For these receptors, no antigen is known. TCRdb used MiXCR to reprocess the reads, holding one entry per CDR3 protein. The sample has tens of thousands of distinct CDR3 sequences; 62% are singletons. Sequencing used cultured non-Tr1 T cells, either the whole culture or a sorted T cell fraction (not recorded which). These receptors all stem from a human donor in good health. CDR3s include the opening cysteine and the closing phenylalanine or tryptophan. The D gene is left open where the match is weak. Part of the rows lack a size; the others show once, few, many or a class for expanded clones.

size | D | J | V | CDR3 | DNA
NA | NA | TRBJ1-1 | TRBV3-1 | CASRLGGGGTEAFF | TGTGCCAGCAGGCTGGGGGGCGGAGGAACTGAAGCTTTCTTT
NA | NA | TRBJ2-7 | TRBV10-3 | CAISSTYEQYF | TGTGCCATCAGTTCCACCTACGAGCAGTACTTC
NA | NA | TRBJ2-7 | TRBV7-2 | CASSHVEGDLYEQYF | TGTGCCAGCAGCCACGTGGAGGGGGATCTCTACGAGCAGTACTTC
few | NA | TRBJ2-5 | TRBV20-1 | CSARDGLDPGETQYF | TGCAGTGCTAGAGATGGTCTCGACCCGGGGGAGACCCAGTACTTC
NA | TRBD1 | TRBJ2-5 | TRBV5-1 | CASSWGTGTLETQYF | TGCGCCAGCAGCTGGGGGACAGGGACGCTGGAGACCCAGTACTTC
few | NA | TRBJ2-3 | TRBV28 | CASRLTPGPTDTQYF | TGTGCCAGCAGACTCACCCCCGGGCCCACAGATACGCAGTATTTT
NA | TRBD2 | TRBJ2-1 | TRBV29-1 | CSGATSGGYNEQFF | TGCAGCGGTGCGACTAGCGGGGGTTACAATGAGCAGTTCTTC
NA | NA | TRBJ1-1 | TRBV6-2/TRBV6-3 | CASSYRGMNTEAFF | TGTGCCAGCAGTTACAGGGGCATGAACACTGAAGCTTTCTTT
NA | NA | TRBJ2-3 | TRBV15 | CATSRDSLPSTRPSTDTQYF | TGTGCCACCAGCAGAGATTCCCTCCCCTCCACTAGACCTAGCACAGATACGCAGTATTTT
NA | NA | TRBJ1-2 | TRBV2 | CASSDRGNQGYGYTF | TGTGCCAGCAGTGATCGCGGAAATCAGGGGTATGGCTACACCTTC
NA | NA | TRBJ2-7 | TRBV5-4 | CASSPGPGGVTYEQYF | TGTGCCAGCAGCCCTGGCCCTGGGGGCGTAACCTACGAGCAGTACTTC
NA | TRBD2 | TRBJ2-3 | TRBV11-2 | CASSLGRLAGVPSTDTQYF | TGTGCCAGCAGCTTAGGCCGACTAGCGGGAGTCCCCAGCACAGATACGCAGTATTTT
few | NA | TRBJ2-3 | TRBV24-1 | CATNTRELVDTQYF | TGTGCCACCAATACCCGGGAGCTGGTAGATACGCAGTATTTT
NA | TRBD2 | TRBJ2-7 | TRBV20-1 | CSARDSSGRDLEYEQYF | TGCAGTGCTAGAGATAGTAGCGGGAGAGATCTGGAGTACGAGCAGTACTTC
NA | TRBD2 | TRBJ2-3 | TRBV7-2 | CASSRLAGGFTDTQYF | TGTGCCAGCAGCCGGTTAGCGGGAGGCTTCACAGATACGCAGTATTTT
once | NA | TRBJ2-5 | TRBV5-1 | CASSITRAETQYF | TGCGCCAGCAGCATAACAAGGGCGGAGACCCAGTACTTC
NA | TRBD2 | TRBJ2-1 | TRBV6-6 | CASSKIAGGPGNEQFF | TGTGCCAGCAGTAAGATAGCGGGAGGCCCAGGGAATGAGCAGTTCTTC
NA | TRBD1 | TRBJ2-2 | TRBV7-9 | CASSLMGQGYTGELFF | TGTGCCAGCAGCTTAATGGGACAGGGGTACACCGGGGAGCTGTTTTTT
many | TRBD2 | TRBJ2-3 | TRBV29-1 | CSVPAGGADTQYF | TGCAGCGTACCAGCGGGAGGCGCAGATACGCAGTATTTT
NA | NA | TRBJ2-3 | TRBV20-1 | CSARAGGPEDTQYF | TGCAGTGCTAGAGCAGGGGGGCCAGAAGATACGCAGTATTTT
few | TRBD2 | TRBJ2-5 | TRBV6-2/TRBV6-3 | CASSSFSGRWETQYF | TGTGCCAGCAGCTCCTTTAGCGGGAGATGGGAGACCCAGTACTTC
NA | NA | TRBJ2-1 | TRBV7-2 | CASSLYAVQANEQFF | TGTGCCAGCAGCCTGTACGCCGTACAAGCCAATGAGCAGTTCTTC
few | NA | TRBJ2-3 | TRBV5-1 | CASSLVPQGGDTQYF | TGCGCCAGCAGCTTGGTACCACAGGGGGGGGATACGCAGTATTTT
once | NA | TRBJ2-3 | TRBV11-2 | CASSSDGFTQYF | TGTGCCAGCAGTTCGGACGGGTTTACGCAGTATTTT
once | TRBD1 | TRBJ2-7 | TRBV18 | CASSVQGAMNEQYF | TGTGCCAGCTCCGTACAGGGGGCGATGAACGAGCAGTACTTC
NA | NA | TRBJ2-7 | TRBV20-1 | CSARGIRGDTSYEQYF | TGCAGTGCTAGAGGTATTAGGGGGGACACCTCCTACGAGCAGTACTTC
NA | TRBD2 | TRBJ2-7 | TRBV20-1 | CSARLRREGRKQYF | TGCAGTGCTAGATTAAGGCGGGAGGGCCGGAAGCAGTACTTC
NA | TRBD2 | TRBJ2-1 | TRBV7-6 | CASSLGGLAGLEQFF | TGTGCCAGCAGCTTAGGGGGACTAGCGGGACTGGAGCAGTTCTTC
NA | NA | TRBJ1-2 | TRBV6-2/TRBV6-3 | CASSTLISMGDNYGYTF | TGTGCCAGCAGTACTCTCATATCAATGGGGGACAACTATGGCTACACCTTC
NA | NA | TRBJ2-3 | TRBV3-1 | CASSPGQKITDTQYF | TGTGCCAGCAGCCCGGGCCAGAAAATCACAGATACGCAGTATTTT
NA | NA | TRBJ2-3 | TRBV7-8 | CASSWELTGVTDTQYF | TGTGCCAGCAGCTGGGAGCTTACCGGCGTCACAGATACGCAGTATTTT
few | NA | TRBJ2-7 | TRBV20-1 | CSARAPGGKTNEQYF | TGCAGTGCTAGAGCGCCTGGCGGGAAGACCAACGAGCAGTACTTC
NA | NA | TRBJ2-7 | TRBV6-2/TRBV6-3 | CASSPGLRYEQYF | TGTGCCAGCAGCCCGGGACTCCGGTACGAGCAGTACTTC
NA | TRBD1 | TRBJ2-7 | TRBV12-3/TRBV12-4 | CASSKYRDRIYEQYF | TGTGCCAGCAGTAAGTACCGGGACAGAATCTACGAGCAGTACTTC
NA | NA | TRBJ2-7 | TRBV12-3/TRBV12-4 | CASTLTLGEQYF | TGTGCCAGCACTCTGACACTGGGCGAGCAGTACTTC
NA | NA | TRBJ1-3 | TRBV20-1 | CGLRQRLSGNTIYF | TGCGGCCTACGACAGCGCCTCTCTGGAAACACCATATATTTT
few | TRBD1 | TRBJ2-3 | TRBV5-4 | CASSPQGAENTDTQYF | TGTGCCAGCAGCCCCCAGGGGGCAGAGAACACAGATACGCAGTATTTT
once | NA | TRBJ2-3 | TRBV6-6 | CASSSPGTGADTQYF | TGTGCCAGCAGTTCACCTGGGACGGGTGCGGATACGCAGTATTTT
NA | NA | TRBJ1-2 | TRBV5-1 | CASSPWLREGYTF | TGCGCCAGCAGCCCCTGGCTCAGGGAAGGCTACACCTTC
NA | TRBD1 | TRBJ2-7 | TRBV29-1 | CSAWTGLNEQYF | TGCAGCGCCTGGACAGGGCTCAACGAGCAGTACTTC
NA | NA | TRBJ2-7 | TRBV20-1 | CSASGKPTGPSYEQYF | TGCAGTGCTAGCGGAAAACCCACCGGACCGTCGTACGAGCAGTACTTC
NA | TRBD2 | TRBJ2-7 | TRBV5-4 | CASSPGTSGRVYEQYF | TGTGCCAGCAGCCCTGGGACTAGCGGAAGAGTCTACGAGCAGTACTTC
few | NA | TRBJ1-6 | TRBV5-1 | CASRMELSNSPLHF | TGCGCCAGCAGAATGGAACTCAGTAATTCACCCCTCCACTTT
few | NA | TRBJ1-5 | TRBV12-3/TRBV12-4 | CASSATGGQPQHF | TGTGCCAGCAGTGCGACTGGGGGTCAGCCCCAGCATTTT
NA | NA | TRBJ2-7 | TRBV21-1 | CASSRKYEQYF | TGTGCCAGCAGCCGAAAATACGAGCAGTACTTC
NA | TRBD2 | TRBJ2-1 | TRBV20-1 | CSARAASGRGNEQFF | TGCAGTGCTAGAGCGGCTAGCGGGAGAGGCAATGAGCAGTTCTTC
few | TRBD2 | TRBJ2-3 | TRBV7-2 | CASSLGWGGGTDTQYF | TGTGCCAGCAGCTTAGGATGGGGCGGGGGGACAGATACGCAGTATTTT
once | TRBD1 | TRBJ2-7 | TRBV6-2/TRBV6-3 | CASRSGQGSYEQYF | TGTGCCAGCAGATCGGGACAGGGGTCCTACGAGCAGTACTTC
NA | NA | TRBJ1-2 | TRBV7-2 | CASLSGGGLTGYTF | TGTGCCAGCCTCTCCGGCGGGGGGCTTACTGGCTACACCTTC
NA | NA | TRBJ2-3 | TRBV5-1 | CASSQTSLGTDTQYF | TGCGCCAGCAGCCAAACTAGTTTGGGCACAGATACGCAGTATTTT